A single sample gave rise to the 10 T cell receptor beta chains below, sequenced in a study of identical twins. TCRdb independently ran MiXCR on the 5' RACE reads; one entry per CDR3 protein. The sample includes about 280,000 distinct CDR3 sequences, roughly 8.6% of them seen just once. These data also featured in a second study, about yellow fever vaccine responses in identical twins.

Source material: memory (CD45RO+) T cells sorted from blood. These receptors were collected from a woman aged 18 to 35 in good health.

This clonotype came up a few times. The chain uses TRBV28 and TRBJ2-7; D not resolved. CDR1 and CDR2 (germline): MDHEN, SYDVKM. Trimming pared 6 bases from V and 7 bases from J, leaving 13 bases between. CDR3 length equals 12 residues. The CDR3 spells CASSLVAREQYF. CDR3 nucleotide sequence: TGTGCCAGCAGCTTGGTAGCTCGGGAGCAGTACTTC.

This clonotype was seen at least ten times. This chain uses TRBV7-2 with TRBJ2-1, with D possibly being TRBD1 or TRBD2 (5 bases each). The germline gives CDR1 SGHTA, CDR2 FQGNSA. V lost 3 bases and J 4 bases, leaving 13 bases between the germline ends. This CDR3 is built from 15 residues. The CDR3 DNA reads as TGTGCCAGCAGCTTTTCCGGGACCACGTACAATGAGCAGTTCTTC. Translated, it gives CASSFSGTTYNEQFF.

This clonotype occurred a few times. V usage is TRBV20-1 and J usage is TRBJ1-1; D remains ambiguous. The CDR3 consists of 12 residues. Germline V lookup: CDR1 DFQATT, CDR2 SNEGSKA (reference sequence). This CDR3 is CRERNLNTEAFF. The CDR3 DNA reads TGCAGGGAGAGGAACCTGAACACTGAAGCTTTCTTT.

The chain uses TRBV5-6 and TRBJ2-1; no clear D. From germline, CDR1 is SGHDT and CDR2 YYEEEE. CDR3 length: 14 amino acids. The V end was cut by 2 bases, the J end by 6 bases, with 12 bases between. The CDR3 region is CASSFGFSINEQFF. CDR3 coding DNA: TGTGCCAGCAGCTTTGGGTTTTCCATCAATGAGCAGTTCTTC. Looking up the rest from reference TRBV5-6 and TRBJ2-1 gives the full variable domain: DAGVTQSPTHLIKTRGQQVTLRCSPKSGHDTVSWYQQALGQGPQFIFQYYEEEERQRGNFPDRFSGHQFPNYSSELNVNALLLGDSALYLCASSFGFSINEQFFGPGTRLTVL.

This clonotype was observed a handful of times. This likely comes from a read error, as the CDR3 has no conserved phenylalanine or tryptophan at its end. V gene TRBV6-2 or TRBV6-3 combines with J gene TRBJ1-6; a possible D gene is TRBD1 (5 bases). The CDR3 has 16 residues. The V gene lost 4 bases and the J gene lost 5 bases, with 15 bases spanning the gap. The V gene's germline CDR1 is MNHEY and CDR2 SVGEGT. In DNA, the CDR3 is TGTGCCAGCAGTTGGGGGGACCCGCGGAATAATTCACCCCTCCACCTT. Its protein product is CASSWGDPRNNSPLHL.

The chain links TRBV20-1 to TRBJ1-5; TRBD1 agrees at 8 bases. From germline, CDR1 is DFQATT and CDR2 SNEGSKA (reference sequence). V lost 2 bases to trimming and J lost 7 bases; unmatched junction nucleotides: 4. The CDR3 sequence is 13 residues long. CDR3 in DNA: TGCAGTGCTAGACAGGGGGCAGGCCAGCCCCAGCATTTT. This translates into CSARQGAGQPQHF.

The CDR3 protein is CASSLFPGGGPEEQYF. The DNA of the CDR3 is TGTGCCAGCAGTTTATTCCCCGGGGGGGGGCCGGAAGAGCAGTACTTC. The chain combines TRBV28 with TRBJ2-7; TRBD2 aligns across 8 bases. CDR3 length equals 16 residues. V was pared by 1 base and J by 7 bases, with 12 bases of the junction left unmatched. Germline assignment: CDR1 MDHEN and CDR2 SYDVKM.

The chain joins TRBV18 to TRBJ2-5; D perhaps matches TRBD1 (7 bases). Germline V gives CDR1 KGHSH, CDR2 LQKENI. V was cut by 6 bases and J by 9 bases, with 17 bases left in between. The CDR3 runs 13 residues. Written as DNA, the CDR3 is TGTGCCAGCTCCGGGGGACAGCCAGTGGCCCAGTACTTC. Protein sequence: CASSGGQPVAQYF.

The chain employs TRBV11-1 and TRBJ1-1; no clear D gene. V was clipped by 3 bases and J by 6 bases, with 11 bases between them. CDR1 SGHAT and CDR2 FQDESV come from the germline V gene (reference sequence). The CDR3 length is 13 residues. CDR3 loop: CASSLPPRAEAFF. CDR3 DNA sequence: TGTGCCAGCAGCTTGCCCCCTAGGGCTGAAGCTTTCTTT.

Only a few counts were recorded for this clonotype. The V and J genes are TRBV6-1 and TRBJ1-5; D is unclear. V was clipped by 6 bases and J by 1 base, with 13 bases between them. CDR1 is MNHNS, CDR2 SASEGT, per germline. The CDR3 covers 15 residues. Written as DNA, the CDR3 is TGTGCCAGCAGCCTCTCCAAGAGCAGCAATCAGCCCCAGCATTTT. Translation gives CASSLSKSSNQPQHF.